This T cell receptor (beta chain) is drawn from a study of OX40 agonist ivuxolimab in advanced cancers. Study-wide context: Ivuxolimab was an agonistic, fully human IgG2 monoclonal antibody directed against OX40 (CD134), a costimulatory receptor. Intravenous ivuxolimab was administered to patients every 2 weeks at six dose levels: 0.01, 0.1, 0.3, 1.5, 3 and 10 mg/kg. Among the 52 dose-escalation patients, about 19 had hepatocellular carcinoma, 15 or so melanoma, 9 renal cell carcinoma and 9 head and neck cancer. The dose-escalation cohort was 82.7% male with a mean age of approximately 60 years, ranging from roughly 20 to 85. Prior anti-PD-1, anti-PD-L1 or anti-CTLA-4 therapy was permitted, and checkpoint inhibitors had been received by about 44% of dose-escalation patients. Partial responses occurred in three dose-escalation patients, of whom one had hepatocellular carcinoma and two had cutaneous melanoma. Peripheral TCRbeta sequencing was intended to test whether TCR sequence diversity was altered and clonal T-cell expansion was caused by ivuxolimab. The paper describes the monotherapy dose-escalation part (N of about 50 patients) of the phase I trial of ivuxolimab. What the authors observed across the whole study: Low levels of normalized T-cell clonal expansion were also seen in some patients who did not respond. In the 0.1-3.0 mg/kg groups, partial responders were among the patients with the lowest normalized peripheral clonal expansion, particularly in CD8+ T cells. The antigen specificity of the clonally expanded peripheral T cells was not determined. At doses from 0.1 to 3.0 mg/kg, clonal expansion was seen in both CD4+ and CD8+ blood T cells between baseline and week 6. After ivuxolimab, more expanded clones were found on average in CD8+ T cells than in CD4+ T cells.

To sequence the TCRbeta CDR3 region, genomic DNA was isolated from the sorted cells. The immunoSEQ Assay was used to sequence the TCRbeta CDR3 regions. TCRdb took this table from immuneACCESS and kept in-frame rearrangements with V and J called. Such tables lack part of the clones; where checked against another copy, unresolved V genes explain under half of the gap, and the rest is unexplained. The sample table lists 65,000 to 80,000 clones, under 85% of them with a count of one. Roughly 0.5% of the sample is held by the ten biggest clonotypes. Worth noting for this clone: The antigen it recognizes is unknown. Nothing much larger sits one base from this clone, and base qualities are not available.

The trial excluded patients who had a history of autoimmune disease or who were on systemic immunosuppression. Peripheral blood for TCR sequencing was collected from all dose cohorts at baseline, on cycle 4 day 1, and on cycle 7 day 1. Samples were obtained from an open-label, multicenter, first-in-human phase I dose-escalation trial of ivuxolimab. The trial enrolled adults with locally advanced or metastatic head and neck squamous cell, hepatocellular, melanoma or renal cell carcinoma. Before TCR sequencing, CD4+ and CD8+ T cells were separately sorted from peripheral blood. CDR1 SQVTM and CDR2 ANQGSEA are derived from the germline V gene. The germline ends are 13 bases apart after V is trimmed by 6 bases and J by 3 bases. From the cysteine through the phenylalanine, the CDR3 covers 13 amino acids. The entry retains the CDR3 DNA only, 39 bases that are in frame from base 1.

The sequence derives from an adult with an advanced solid tumor such as melanoma, head and neck, liver or kidney cancer. The chain employs TRBV29-1 and TRBJ2-3; TRBD1 is a possible D gene, resting on 8 matching bases. This specimen was CD4+ or CD8+ T cells sorted from blood, taken in a trial of the OX40 agonist ivuxolimab. The nucleotide sequence is TGCAGCGTCGGACAGGGAGGGACAGATACGCAGTATTTT. It is translated as CSVGQGGTDTQYF.